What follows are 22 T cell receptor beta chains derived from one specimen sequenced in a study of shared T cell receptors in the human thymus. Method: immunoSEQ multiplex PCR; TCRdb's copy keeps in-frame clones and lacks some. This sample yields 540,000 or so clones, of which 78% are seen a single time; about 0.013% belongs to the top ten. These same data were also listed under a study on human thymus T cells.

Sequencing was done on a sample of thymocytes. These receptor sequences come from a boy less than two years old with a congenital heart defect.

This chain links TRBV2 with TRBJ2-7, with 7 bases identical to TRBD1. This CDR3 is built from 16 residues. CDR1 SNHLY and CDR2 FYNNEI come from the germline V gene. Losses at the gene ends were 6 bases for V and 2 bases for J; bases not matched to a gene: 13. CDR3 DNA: TGTGCCAGCAGACATAACAGGGGTCCCCCCACCTACGAGCAGTACTTC. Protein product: CASRHNRGPPTYEQYF.

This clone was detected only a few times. DNA for the CDR3: TGTGCCAGCAGTTTCCCGGGGGGCGGAAACAATGAGCAGTTCTTC. It translates to CASSFPGGGNNEQFF. The V call is TRBV27, the J call TRBJ2-1, with D possibly being TRBD2 (7 bases). Germline V gives CDR1 MNHEY, CDR2 SMNVEV (reference sequence). This CDR3 spans 15 amino acids. Deletions cut 3 bases from V and 5 bases from J, with 14 bases between.

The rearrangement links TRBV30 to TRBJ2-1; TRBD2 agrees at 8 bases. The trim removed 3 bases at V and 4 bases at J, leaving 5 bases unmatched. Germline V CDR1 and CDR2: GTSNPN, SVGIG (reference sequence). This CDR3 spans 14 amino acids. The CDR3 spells CAWSVTSGYNEQFF. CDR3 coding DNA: TGTGCCTGGAGCGTCACTAGCGGTTACAATGAGCAGTTCTTC.

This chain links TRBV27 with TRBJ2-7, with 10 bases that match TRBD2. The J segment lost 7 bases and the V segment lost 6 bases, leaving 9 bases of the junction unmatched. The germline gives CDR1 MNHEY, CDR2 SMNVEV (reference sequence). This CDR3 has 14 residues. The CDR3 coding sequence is TGTGCCAGCAGGCCGGGCGCTAGCGGGAGTGAGCAGTACTTC. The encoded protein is CASRPGASGSEQYF.

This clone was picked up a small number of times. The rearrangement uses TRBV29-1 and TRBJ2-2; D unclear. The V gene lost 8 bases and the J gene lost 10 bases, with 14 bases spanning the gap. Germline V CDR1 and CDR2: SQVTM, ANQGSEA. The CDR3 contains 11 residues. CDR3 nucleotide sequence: TGCAGCCCCCGTGGGCATCCGGAGCTGTTTTTT. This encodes CSPRGHPELFF.

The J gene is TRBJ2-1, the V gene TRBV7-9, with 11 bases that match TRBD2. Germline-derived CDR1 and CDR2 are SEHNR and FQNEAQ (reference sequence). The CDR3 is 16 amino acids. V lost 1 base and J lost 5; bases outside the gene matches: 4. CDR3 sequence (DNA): TGTGCCAGCAGCTTAGGCGAGGGACTAGCGGACAATGAGCAGTTCTTC. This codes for CASSLGEGLADNEQFF.

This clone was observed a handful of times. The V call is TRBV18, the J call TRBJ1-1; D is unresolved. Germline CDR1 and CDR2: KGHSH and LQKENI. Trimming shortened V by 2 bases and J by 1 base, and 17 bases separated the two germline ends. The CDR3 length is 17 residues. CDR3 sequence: CASSPAGLTIPNTEAFF. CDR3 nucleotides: TGTGCCAGCTCACCAGCCGGACTCACTATACCGAACACTGAAGCTTTCTTT.

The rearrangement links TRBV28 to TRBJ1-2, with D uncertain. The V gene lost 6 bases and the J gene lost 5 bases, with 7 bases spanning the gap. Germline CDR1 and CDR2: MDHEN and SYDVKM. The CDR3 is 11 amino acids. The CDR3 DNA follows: TGTGCCAGCAGAGCCCGGTATGGCTACACCTTC. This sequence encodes CASRARYGYTF.

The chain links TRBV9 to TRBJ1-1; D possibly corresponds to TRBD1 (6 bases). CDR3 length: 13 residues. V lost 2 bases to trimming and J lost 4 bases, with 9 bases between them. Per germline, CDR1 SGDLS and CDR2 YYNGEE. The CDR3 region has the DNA TGTGCCAGCAGCGTGGAAGGGGGCACTGAAGCTTTCTTT. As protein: CASSVEGGTEAFF.

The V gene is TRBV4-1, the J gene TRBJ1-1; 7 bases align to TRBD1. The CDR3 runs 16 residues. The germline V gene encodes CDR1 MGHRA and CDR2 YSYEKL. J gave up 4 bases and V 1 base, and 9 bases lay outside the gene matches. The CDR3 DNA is TGCGCCAGCAGCCAAGTCCCTAAGACAGGGACCACTGAAGCTTTCTTT. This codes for CASSQVPKTGTTEAFF.

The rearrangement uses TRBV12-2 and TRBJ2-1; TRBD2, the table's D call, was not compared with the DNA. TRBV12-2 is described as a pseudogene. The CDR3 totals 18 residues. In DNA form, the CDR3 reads TGTGCAAGTCGCCGGAACTATGCCCGGGAACTAAGGCGGTATGAGCAGTTCTTC. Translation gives CASRRNYARELRRYEQFF.

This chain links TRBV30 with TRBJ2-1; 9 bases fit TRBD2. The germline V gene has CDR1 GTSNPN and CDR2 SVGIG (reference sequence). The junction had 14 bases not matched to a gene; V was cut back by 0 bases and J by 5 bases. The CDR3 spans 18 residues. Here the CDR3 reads CAWSVRPLAGVNDNEQFF. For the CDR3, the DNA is TGTGCCTGGAGTGTACGACCTTTAGCGGGAGTGAATGACAATGAGCAGTTCTTC. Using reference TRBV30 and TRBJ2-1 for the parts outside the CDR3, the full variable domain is SQTIHQWPATLVQPVGSPLSLECTVEGTSNPNLYWYRQAAGRGLQLLFYSVGIGQISSEVPQNLSASRPQDRQFILSSKKLLLSDSGFYLCAWSVRPLAGVNDNEQFFGPGTRLTVL.

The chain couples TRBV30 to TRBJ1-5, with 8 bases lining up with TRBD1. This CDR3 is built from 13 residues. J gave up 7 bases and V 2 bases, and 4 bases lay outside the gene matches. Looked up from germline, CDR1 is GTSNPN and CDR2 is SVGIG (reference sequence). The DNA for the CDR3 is TGTGCCTGGAGTTCGGACAGGGCGCAGCCCCAGCATTTT. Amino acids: CAWSSDRAQPQHF.

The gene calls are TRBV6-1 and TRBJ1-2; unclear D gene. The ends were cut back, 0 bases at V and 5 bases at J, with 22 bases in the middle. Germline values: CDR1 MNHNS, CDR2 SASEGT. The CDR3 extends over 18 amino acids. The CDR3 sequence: CASSEAGADPGFLYGYTF. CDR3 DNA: TGTGCCAGCAGTGAAGCCGGAGCGGATCCTGGTTTTTTGTATGGCTACACCTTC.

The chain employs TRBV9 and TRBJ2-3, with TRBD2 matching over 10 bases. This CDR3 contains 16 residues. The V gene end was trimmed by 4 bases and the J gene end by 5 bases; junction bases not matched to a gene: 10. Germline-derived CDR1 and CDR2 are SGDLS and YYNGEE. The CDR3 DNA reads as TGTGCCAGCAGCCCAACCCCTAGCGGGAGAGGAGATACGCAGTATTTT. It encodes CASSPTPSGRGDTQYF.

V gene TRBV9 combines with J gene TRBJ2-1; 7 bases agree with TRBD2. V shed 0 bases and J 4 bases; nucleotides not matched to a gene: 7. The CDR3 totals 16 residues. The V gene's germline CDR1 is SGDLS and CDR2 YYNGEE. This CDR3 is CASSVGEGHSYNEQFF. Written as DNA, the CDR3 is TGTGCCAGCAGCGTAGGGGAGGGGCATTCGTACAATGAGCAGTTCTTC. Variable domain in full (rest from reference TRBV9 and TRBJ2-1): DSGVTQTPKHLITATGQRVTLRCSPRSGDLSVYWYQQSLDQGLQFLIQYYNGEERAKGNILERFSAQQFPDLHSELNLSSLELGDSALYFCASSVGEGHSYNEQFFGPGTRLTVL.

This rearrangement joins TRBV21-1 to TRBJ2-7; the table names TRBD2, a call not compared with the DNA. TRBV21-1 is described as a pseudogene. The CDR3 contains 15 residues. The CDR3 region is CASSKVISGSYEQYF. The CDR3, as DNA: TGTGCCAGCAGCAAAGTTATTAGCGGGAGTTACGAGCAGTACTTC.

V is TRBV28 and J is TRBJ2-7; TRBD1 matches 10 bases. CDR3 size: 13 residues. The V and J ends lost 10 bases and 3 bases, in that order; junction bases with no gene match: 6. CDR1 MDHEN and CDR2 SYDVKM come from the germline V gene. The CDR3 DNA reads TGTGCCACCCGGACAGGGGGTTACTACGAGCAGTACTTC. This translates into CATRTGGYYEQYF.

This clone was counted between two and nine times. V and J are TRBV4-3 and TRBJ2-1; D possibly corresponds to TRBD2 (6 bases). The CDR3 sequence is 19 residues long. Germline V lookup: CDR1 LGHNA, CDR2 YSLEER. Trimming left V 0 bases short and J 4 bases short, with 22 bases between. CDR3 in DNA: TGCGCCAGCAGCCAAGATCCTTCTAGGCGGGACCCGGATTACAATGAGCAGTTCTTC. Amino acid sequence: CASSQDPSRRDPDYNEQFF.

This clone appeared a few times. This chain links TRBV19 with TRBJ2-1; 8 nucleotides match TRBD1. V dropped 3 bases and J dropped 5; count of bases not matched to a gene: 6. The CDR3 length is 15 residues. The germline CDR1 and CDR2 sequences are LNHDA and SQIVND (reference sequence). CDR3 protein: CASSIAGGADNEQFF. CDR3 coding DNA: TGTGCCAGTAGTATCGCAGGGGGCGCAGACAATGAGCAGTTCTTC. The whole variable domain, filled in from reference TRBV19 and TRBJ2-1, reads DGGITQSPKYLFRKEGQNVTLSCEQNLNHDAMYWYRQDPGQGLRLIYYSQIVNDFQKGDIAEGYSVSREKKESFPLTVTSAQKNPTAFYLCASSIAGGADNEQFFGPGTRLTVL.

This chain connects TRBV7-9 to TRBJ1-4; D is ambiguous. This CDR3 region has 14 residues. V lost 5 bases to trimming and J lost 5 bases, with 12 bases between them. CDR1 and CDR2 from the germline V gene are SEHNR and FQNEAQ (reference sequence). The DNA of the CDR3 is TGTGCCAGCAGCCTACGCGGCGGAAATGAAAAACTGTTTTTT. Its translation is CASSLRGGNEKLFF.

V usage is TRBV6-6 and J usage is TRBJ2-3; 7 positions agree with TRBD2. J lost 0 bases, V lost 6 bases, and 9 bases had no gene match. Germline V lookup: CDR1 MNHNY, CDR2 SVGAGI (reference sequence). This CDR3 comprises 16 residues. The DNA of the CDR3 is TGTGCCAGCAGCCCCCTAGCGGAGAAGAGCACAGATACGCAGTATTTT. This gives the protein CASSPLAEKSTDTQYF.